These 30 T cell receptor beta chains originate from one sample sequenced in a study of blood T cell repertoires in COVID-19. The protocol was immunoSEQ multiplex PCR, while the TCRdb copy is restricted to in-frame clones and leaves out a portion. This repertoire shows 200,000 to 250,000 clones, more than 75% found once; its top ten account for 0.85% to 1%. What was sequenced was peripheral blood. All receptors come from a middle-aged man with acute or convalescent COVID-19.

This clone was seen a few times. The chain couples TRBV27 to TRBJ1-6; D not resolved. The length of the CDR3 is 13 residues. Germline CDR1 and CDR2: MNHEY and SMNVEV (reference sequence). V was clipped by 5 bases and J by 10 bases, with 12 bases between them. The CDR3 DNA is TGTGCCAGCAGTCCTAGGGCTAGCTCACCCCTCCACTTT. It specifies CASSPRASSPLHF.

The V gene is TRBV5-1, the J gene TRBJ1-1; D might be TRBD1 (5 bases). V was shortened by 0 bases and J by 2 bases, with 11 bases between the two germline ends. Looked up from germline, CDR1 is SGHRS and CDR2 is YFSETQ. The CDR3 length is 15 residues. The DNA for the CDR3 is TGCGCCAGCAGCTTGGTGGCAGGGATTAACACTGAAGCTTTCTTT. Translation gives CASSLVAGINTEAFF.

The chain has TRBV12-5 and TRBJ1-5; D call uncertain. V lost 7 bases and J 11 bases, leaving 15 bases between the germline ends. Germline loops: CDR1 LGHNT, CDR2 FRNRAP. The CDR3 is 12 amino acids. As DNA, the CDR3 is TGTGCTAGTGCCTCAGATATCAGGTCCCAGCATTTT. Translated: CASASDIRSQHF.

The J gene is TRBJ2-7, the V gene TRBV6-5; 8 bases are shared with TRBD1. The CDR3 length is 14 residues. CDR1 and CDR2 from the germline V gene are MNHEY and SVGAGI. V lost 5 bases, J lost 2 bases, and 5 bases stayed unmatched. The CDR3 sequence: CASSRTGTAYEQYF. The DNA of the CDR3 is TGTGCCAGCAGTCGGACAGGGACAGCCTACGAGCAGTACTTC.

V and J are TRBV28 and TRBJ2-3; D possibly corresponds to TRBD1 (6 bases). V lost 3 bases and J 3 bases, leaving 16 bases between the germline ends. Germline CDR1 reads MDHEN; CDR2 reads SYDVKM. The CDR3 contains 16 residues. CDR3 residues: CASSFWGRLATDTQYF. CDR3 nucleotide sequence: TGTGCCAGCAGTTTCTGGGGGCGCCTTGCAACAGATACGCAGTATTTT.

The V call is TRBV6-6, the J call TRBJ1-4, with 8 bases aligning to TRBD1. CDR3 length: 15 amino acids. Germline CDR1 is MNHNY and CDR2 is SVGAGI (reference sequence). Trimming took 5 bases from V and 2 from J; bases not matched to a gene: 4. This chain's CDR3 is CASSPGTGTNEKLFF. The DNA of the CDR3 is TGTGCCAGCAGTCCGGGGACAGGCACTAATGAAAAACTGTTTTTT.

J is TRBJ1-2 and V is TRBV6-4; D not certain. Germline V gene lookup returns CDR1 MRHNA and CDR2 SNTAGT. Trimming stripped 3 bases from V and 8 bases from J, with 13 bases between. CDR3 size: 13 residues. The CDR3 loop is CASSEEGVGGYTF. CDR3 nucleotides: TGTGCCAGCAGTGAAGAGGGCGTGGGAGGCTACACCTTC.

In this sample, this clone turned up a few times. V is TRBV10-3 and J is TRBJ2-5, with D possibly TRBD1 on 5 matching bases. Trimming shortened V by 6 bases and J by 4 bases, and 12 bases separated the two germline ends. The V gene's germline CDR1 is ENHRY and CDR2 SYGVKD. The CDR3 is 13 residues long. CDR3 coding DNA: TGTGCCATCAGGGACACAGGACGAGAGACCCAGTACTTC. It translates to CAIRDTGRETQYF.

The rearrangement uses TRBV12-3 or TRBV12-4 and TRBJ2-3; D remains unclear. V shed 3 bases and J shed 0 bases, with 4 bases lying between them. The length of the CDR3 is 13 residues. CDR3 sequence (DNA): TGTGCCAGCAGTTTTAGCAGCACAGATACGCAGTATTTT. The encoded protein is CASSFSSTDTQYF.

The chain carries TRBV9 and TRBJ1-1; D may be TRBD1 (5 bases). Trimming pared 3 bases from V and 5 bases from J, leaving 20 bases between. The germline gives CDR1 SGDLS, CDR2 YYNGEE. The CDR3 has 16 residues. In nucleotides, the CDR3 is TGTGCCAGCAGCGCATTGCCAGGTCTCGGGGGAACTGAAGCTTTCTTT. It is translated as CASSALPGLGGTEAFF.

On this clone: Other nucleotide sequences in the sample specify the same CDR3. The V gene is TRBV5-1, the J gene TRBJ1-1; 7 nucleotides align to TRBD1. The length of the CDR3 is 14 residues. V trimming: 0 bases; J trimming: 5 bases; junction bases outside the gene matches: 4. Germline lookup yields CDR1 SGHRS and CDR2 YFSETQ. CDR3 sequence (DNA): TGCGCCAGCAGCTTGGAACAGGGGCGTACTGAAGCTTTCTTT. Amino acids: CASSLEQGRTEAFF.

The count of this clone is one. The chain uses TRBV4-1 and TRBJ1-5; 8 bases fit TRBD1. The V gene end was trimmed by 3 bases and the J gene end by 4 bases; junction bases not matched to a gene: 11. CDR1 is MGHRA and CDR2 is YSYEKL in the germline V gene. CDR3 length equals 17 residues. CDR3 residues: CASSQGYPQGGNQPQHF. CDR3 bases: TGCGCCAGCAGCCAGGGGTATCCACAGGGGGGTAATCAGCCCCAGCATTTT.

The gene calls are TRBV28 and TRBJ1-3, with unresolved D. The CDR3 spans 14 residues. With 3 bases removed from V and 4 bases from J, the gap between germline ends came to 10 bases. Germline V lookup: CDR1 MDHEN, CDR2 SYDVKM. The CDR3 DNA reads as TGTGCCAGCAGTTTCGGGGTTGGGGGAAACACCATATATTTT. Translated: CASSFGVGGNTIYF.

The rearrangement links TRBV6-6 to TRBJ2-1, with TRBD2 matching 8 bases. After removal of 4 bases from V and 7 bases from J, the junction contained 12 bases not matched to a gene. From germline, CDR1 is MNHNY and CDR2 SVGAGI (reference sequence). The CDR3 contains 16 residues. Written as DNA, the CDR3 is TGTGCCAGCAGTTCCCCTATTACGGGGGGGAGTAATGAGCAGTTCTTC. Its protein product is CASSSPITGGSNEQFF.

V and J are TRBV11-1 and TRBJ2-3; 7 nucleotides align to TRBD1. Per germline, CDR1 SGHAT and CDR2 FQDESV (reference sequence). This CDR3 is built from 15 residues. The J segment lost 5 bases and the V segment lost 5 bases, leaving 10 bases of the junction unmatched. For the CDR3, the DNA is TGTGCCAGCAGCCAAGGACAGGCCAGGGGAGATACGCAGTATTTT. Protein: CASSQGQARGDTQYF.

The chain is built from TRBV30 and TRBJ2-7, with 7 bases aligning to TRBD1. The CDR3 consists of 14 residues. Per germline, CDR1 GTSNPN and CDR2 SVGIG (reference sequence). V was pared by 2 bases and J by 2 bases, with 6 bases of the junction left unmatched. The CDR3 spells CAWSPGGSTYEQYF. The CDR3 nucleotides read TGTGCCTGGAGTCCAGGGGGATCGACCTACGAGCAGTACTTC.

The chain joins TRBV7-2 to TRBJ1-4; possible D gene TRBD1, 5 bases. Per germline, CDR1 SGHTA and CDR2 FQGNSA. V shed 4 bases and J shed 4 bases, with 10 bases lying between them. CDR3 length: 14 residues. CDR3 loop: CASSSRQNNEKLFF. The CDR3 coding sequence is TGTGCCAGCAGCTCTAGACAGAATAATGAAAAACTGTTTTTT.

The rearrangement joins TRBV12-5 to TRBJ2-7; 12 bases fit TRBD2. The J segment lost 0 bases and the V segment lost 4 bases, leaving 4 bases of the junction unmatched. Germline CDR1 is LGHNT and CDR2 is FRNRAP. The CDR3 sequence is 16 residues long. The CDR3 loop is CASGSGLAGRSYEQYF. CDR3 DNA: TGTGCTAGTGGTTCAGGACTAGCGGGGCGCTCCTACGAGCAGTACTTC.

This rearrangement joins TRBV9 to TRBJ2-7, with TRBD2 matching over 7 bases. This CDR3 has 13 amino acids. V shed 3 bases, J shed 2 bases, and the junction held 2 bases outside the gene matches. Per germline, CDR1 SGDLS and CDR2 YYNGEE. DNA for the CDR3: TGTGCCAGCAGCGACGGGGGGACCTACGAGCAGTACTTC. Translating gives CASSDGGTYEQYF.

This chain uses TRBV2 with TRBJ1-4; the match to TRBD1 covers 7 bases. The CDR3 has 12 amino acids. V gave up 6 bases and J gave up 7 bases; unmatched junction bases: 2. CDR1 SNHLY and CDR2 FYNNEI come from the germline V gene. CDR3 bases: TGTGCCAGCAGGTACAGGGGTGAAAAACTGTTTTTT. Protein product: CASRYRGEKLFF.

The rearrangement links TRBV7-2 to TRBJ1-1; D remains unclear. The CDR3 runs to 15 residues. The V gene's germline CDR1 is SGHTA and CDR2 FQGNSA. V dropped 5 bases and J dropped 5 bases, with 18 bases sitting between them. The CDR3 nucleotides are TGTGCCAGCAGCCCCGGTCGGACGGGAGGTACTGAAGCTTTCTTT. This encodes CASSPGRTGGTEAFF.

The chain carries TRBV5-4 and TRBJ2-2; TRBD1 agrees at 9 bases. Trimming removed 5 bases from V and 7 bases from J; junction bases left unmatched: 3. Germline V CDR1 and CDR2: SGHNT, YYREEE (reference sequence). There are 13 residues in the CDR3. CDR3 DNA sequence: TGTGCCAGCAGGACAGGGGGTGACGGGGAGCTGTTTTTT. Protein product: CASRTGGDGELFF. Full variable domain (rest looked up from reference TRBV5-4 and TRBJ2-2): ETGVTQSPTHLIKTRGQQVTLRCSSQSGHNTVSWYQQALGQGPQFIFQYYREEENGRGNFPPRFSGLQFPNYSSELNVNALELDDSALYLCASRTGGDGELFFGEGSRLTVL.

This clone was detected only a few times. CDR3 sequence: CASSPRGDTQYF. In nucleotides, the CDR3 is TGTGCCAGCAGCCCAAGGGGAGATACGCAGTATTTT. The J gene is TRBJ2-3, the V gene TRBV12-3 or TRBV12-4; possibly TRBD1 for D (5 bases). The CDR3 covers 12 residues. The V gene lost 6 bases and the J gene lost 5 bases, with 9 bases spanning the gap.

The chain employs TRBV6-5 and TRBJ2-3; TRBD1 matches at 7 bases. Trimming at V came to 8 bases and at J to 4 bases, leaving 3 bases not matched to a gene. This CDR3 is 12 amino acids long. Germline V CDR1 and CDR2: MNHEY, SVGAGI. CDR3: CASRDSPDTQYF. CDR3 DNA sequence: TGTGCCAGCCGGGACAGCCCAGATACGCAGTATTTT.

The chain uses TRBV4-2 and TRBJ2-3; TRBD2 might be the D (6 bases). Per germline, CDR1 LGHNA and CDR2 YNFKEQ. This CDR3 is built from 15 residues. V was cut by 6 bases and J by 4 bases, with 17 bases left in between. CDR3 coding DNA: TGTGCCAGCAGTCCAGGAGGGGAGAGGGCAGATACGCAGTATTTT. It translates to CASSPGGERADTQYF.

The chain joins TRBV3-1 (or the pseudogene TRBV3-2) to TRBJ2-3; TRBD2 aligns across 8 bases. Trimming took 1 base from V and 3 from J; bases not matched to a gene: 3. CDR1 and CDR2 (germline): LGHDT, YNNKEL (reference sequence). CDR3 size: 15 residues. The CDR3 DNA is TGTGCCAGCAGCCAAGTTGGACTAGCAACAGATACGCAGTATTTT. Translating it yields CASSQVGLATDTQYF.

The DNA of the CDR3 is TGTGCCAGCAGCTACAGGGGTAACACTGGGGCCAACGTCCTGACTTTC. Translating it yields CASSYRGNTGANVLTF. The chain carries TRBV7-9 and TRBJ2-6, with 7 bases identical to TRBD1. With 4 bases clipped from V and 2 bases from J, the junction kept 5 bases outside the gene matches. The CDR3 sequence is 16 residues long. CDR1 is SEHNR, CDR2 FQNEAQ, per germline (reference sequence).

With regard to this clone: Mismatch with germline at one junction end may stem from a read error. In DNA, the CDR3 is TGCGCCCGCAGCCGACTACAGGGAGTTAACGGGGCAGATACGCAGTATTTT. Encoded protein: CARSRLQGVNGADTQYF. The V gene is TRBV4-1, the J gene TRBJ2-3; a weak D match, TRBD1 (6 bases). The CDR3 has 17 amino acids. The germline V gene has CDR1 MGHRA and CDR2 YSYEKL.

The V gene is TRBV5-4, the J gene TRBJ1-2; possibly TRBD1 for D (6 bases). With 4 bases removed from V and 8 bases from J, the gap between germline ends came to 15 bases. The length of the CDR3 is 13 residues. Germline V gene sequence: CDR1 SGHNT, CDR2 YYREEE (reference sequence). The CDR3, as DNA: TGTGCCAGCAGCGGGGGCGCGGTTCGGGGCTACACCTTC. Translated, it gives CASSGGAVRGYTF. Supplemented by reference TRBV5-4 and TRBJ1-2, the full variable domain reads ETGVTQSPTHLIKTRGQQVTLRCSSQSGHNTVSWYQQALGQGPQFIFQYYREEENGRGNFPPRFSGLQFPNYSSELNVNALELDDSALYLCASSGGAVRGYTFGSGTRLTVV.

This rearrangement joins TRBV9 to TRBJ2-1; a weak D match, TRBD2 (6 bases). CDR3 length equals 16 residues. From germline, CDR1 is SGDLS and CDR2 YYNGEE. V was pared by 4 bases and J by 8 bases, with 22 bases between. The CDR3 sequence: CASSHGGGFGSDEQFF. The DNA for the CDR3 is TGTGCCAGCAGCCATGGAGGAGGGTTCGGATCTGATGAGCAGTTCTTC.